The clone carrying this T cell receptor (beta chain) was seen a few times. Its antigen remains unknown. Using its own MiXCR run on the RT-PCR reads, TCRdb lists one record per CDR3 protein. This sample has hundreds of thousands of distinct CDR3 sequences, with over 10% found just once. These data are taken from a study of response to subunit inactivated influenza vaccine. Overall study results and limits: After each seasonal influenza vaccination, few new T cells are recruited, the authors suggested.

The CDR3 has 16 amino acids. The V gene's germline CDR1 is KGHDR and CDR2 SFDVKD. Trimming at V came to 3 bases and at J to 4 bases, leaving 3 bases not matched to a gene. The rearrangement joins TRBV24-1 to TRBJ2-3, with 13 bases lining up with TRBD2. The clonotype comes from a man aged 50 to 60 who received an inactivated influenza vaccine. The specimen was PBMCs from blood, collected 40 to 50 days after vaccination. CDR3: CATSDRTSGGADTQYF. CDR3 sequence (DNA): TGTGCCACCAGTGATCGGACTAGCGGGGGCGCAGATACGCAGTATTTT.